One and the same sample provided the 7 T cell receptor beta chains below, sequenced in a study of T-cell reconstitution after alpha-beta-depleted transplantation in children. Preparing the TCRbeta library involved the use of unique molecular identifiers. TCRdb reanalysed the PCR reads using MiXCR and keeps one entry per CDR3 protein. The repertoire holds some 520,000 distinct CDR3 sequences, with 30% to 35% as singletons. The sample in question was PBMCs from the stem cell graft donor, obtained from the stem cell graft. These receptors were collected from a human donor who donated a stem cell graft to a child with aplastic anemia.

This chain joins TRBV12-3 or TRBV12-4 and TRBJ1-2; D gene uncertain. The CDR3 totals 15 residues. The V gene lost 2 bases and the J gene lost 2 bases, with 12 bases spanning the gap. The CDR3 region is CASSLNPIRNYGYTF. CDR3 coding DNA: TGTGCCAGCAGTTTAAATCCGATACGGAACTATGGCTACACCTTC.

The V and J genes are TRBV11-3 and TRBJ2-1; 12 bases fit TRBD2. The CDR3 totals 15 residues. Germline CDR1 is SGHNT and CDR2 is YENEEA. V shed 3 bases, J shed 6 bases, and the junction held 3 bases outside the gene matches. CDR3 in DNA: TGTGCCAGCAGCTTGACTAGCGGGAGTGTCAATGAGCAGTTCTTC. It yields the protein CASSLTSGSVNEQFF. The whole variable domain, filled in from reference TRBV11-3 and TRBJ2-1, reads EAGVVQSPRYKIIEKKQPVAFWCNPISGHNTLYWYLQNLGQGPELLIRYENEEAVDDSQLPKDRFSAERLKGVDSTLKIQPAELGDSAVYLCASSLTSGSVNEQFFGPGTRLTVL.

Concerning this clonotype: A junction end diverges from the germline sequence, so it may reflect a read error. V gene TRBV27 combines with J gene TRBJ2-5; the D gene could be TRBD1 or TRBD2 (5 bases each). The germline gives CDR1 MNHEY, CDR2 SMNVEV (reference sequence). This CDR3 is built from 13 residues. The CDR3: CASSWGKQEAQYF. CDR3 bases: TGTGCCAGCAGTTGGGGGAAGCAAGAGGCCCAGTACTTC.

DNA for the CDR3: TGTGCCAGCAGAGTAAGCGGGAACACCGGGGAGCTGTTTTTT. It specifies CASRVSGNTGELFF. The chain is built from TRBV12-3 or TRBV12-4 and TRBJ2-2; D is possibly TRBD2 (5 bases). Trimming left V 6 bases short and J 1 base short, with 9 bases between. CDR3 length: 14 amino acids.

The CDR3 protein is CASRTTSGKSNEQFF. The DNA of the CDR3 is TGTGCCAGCAGGACGACTAGCGGGAAGTCCAATGAGCAGTTCTTC. The V and J genes are TRBV7-3 and TRBJ2-1, with 11 bases that match TRBD2. V shed 6 bases and J 6 bases; nucleotides not matched to a gene: 7. The CDR3 spans 15 residues. Looked up from germline, CDR1 is SGHTA and CDR2 is FQGTGA.

CDR3 sequence (DNA): TGTGCCAGCTCGAGGGAGGGGGAGCTGTTTTTT. Protein sequence: CASSREGELFF. V gene TRBV12-3 or TRBV12-4 combines with J gene TRBJ2-2, with D possibly matching TRBD2 (5 bases). V lost 8 bases and J lost 8, with 9 bases in between. The CDR3 is 11 residues long.

The chain is built from TRBV6-2 or TRBV6-3 and TRBJ2-7; 7 nucleotides match TRBD1. V was pared by 2 bases and J by 7 bases, with 17 bases of the junction left unmatched. The CDR3 sequence is 17 residues long. The germline gives CDR1 MNHEY, CDR2 SVGEGT. This CDR3 is CASSYGDRLRTSREQYF. The CDR3 DNA follows: TGTGCCAGCAGTTACGGGGACAGACTAAGAACTTCGCGAGAGCAGTACTTC.